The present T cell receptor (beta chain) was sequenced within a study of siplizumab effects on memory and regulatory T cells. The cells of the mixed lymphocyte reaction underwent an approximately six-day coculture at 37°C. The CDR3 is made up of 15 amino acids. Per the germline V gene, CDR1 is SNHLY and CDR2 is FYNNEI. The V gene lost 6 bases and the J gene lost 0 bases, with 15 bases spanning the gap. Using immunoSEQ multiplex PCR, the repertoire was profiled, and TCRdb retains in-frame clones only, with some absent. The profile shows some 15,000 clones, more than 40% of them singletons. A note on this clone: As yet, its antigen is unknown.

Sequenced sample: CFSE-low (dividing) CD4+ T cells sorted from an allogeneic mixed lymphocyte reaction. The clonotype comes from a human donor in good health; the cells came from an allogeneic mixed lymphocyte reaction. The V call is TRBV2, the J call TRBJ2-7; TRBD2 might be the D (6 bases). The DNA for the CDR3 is TGTGCCAGCAGCCCCCGGGACTGGAGCTCCTACGAGCAGTACTTC. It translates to CASSPRDWSSYEQYF.